Below are 7 T cell receptor beta chains sequenced from a single sample in a study of blood T cell repertoires in COVID-19. Measured with immunoSEQ multiplex PCR; TCRdb has only the in-frame clones, and not every one. The sample gives about 190,000 clones, roughly nine tenths of which show up once; approximately 1.1% is in the top ten. The sequenced sample consisted of peripheral blood. Source of these receptors: a man between 25 and 39 years old with acute or convalescent COVID-19.

This clone was found a few times. The genes are TRBV4-2 and TRBJ1-4, with 9 nucleotides matching TRBD1. The junction had 3 bases not matched to a gene; V was cut back by 2 bases and J by 5 bases. Germline V gene lookup returns CDR1 LGHNA and CDR2 YNFKEQ. The CDR3 runs to 15 residues. The CDR3 nucleotides are TGTGCCAGCAGCCAACGACAGGGGGGAAATGAAAAACTGTTTTTT. It encodes CASSQRQGGNEKLFF.

This clone has more than one count but fewer than ten. This chain uses TRBV7-6 with TRBJ2-7; 7 bases line up with TRBD1. Looked up from germline, CDR1 is SGHVS and CDR2 is FNYEAQ. The V gene end was trimmed by 3 bases and the J gene end by 3 bases; junction bases not matched to a gene: 11. The CDR3 contains 16 residues. CDR3: CASSFTAGAGGYEQYF. The CDR3 DNA follows: TGTGCCAGCAGCTTCACCGCCGGGGCAGGGGGCTACGAGCAGTACTTC. Full variable domain (outside the CDR3, taken from reference TRBV7-6 and TRBJ2-7): GAGVSQSPRYKVTKRGQDVALRCDPISGHVSLYWYRQALGQGPEFLTYFNYEAQQDKSGLPNDRFSAERPEGSISTLTIQRTEQRDSAMYRCASSFTAGAGGYEQYFGPGTRLTVT.

This sequence joins TRBV28 and TRBJ1-2, with 7 bases that match TRBD1. The germline V gene has CDR1 MDHEN and CDR2 SYDVKM. J was trimmed by 7 bases and V by 1 base; bases with no gene match: 12. The CDR3 contains 16 residues. The CDR3 DNA reads TGTGCCAGCAGTTTATCGCATAAGGGGGCGCTAACTGGCTACACCTTC. Protein: CASSLSHKGALTGYTF.

V gene TRBV7-9 combines with J gene TRBJ2-1; the D gene is possibly TRBD2 (6 bases). The germline gives CDR1 SEHNR, CDR2 FQNEAQ (reference sequence). This CDR3 is 14 amino acids long. The germline V and J ends were trimmed by 5 bases and 8 bases, with 16 bases remaining between them. The CDR3 here is CASSPRLVSDEQFF. CDR3 DNA: TGTGCCAGCAGCCCTAGACTAGTCAGCGATGAGCAGTTCTTC.

This clone has a single count. The chain has TRBV6-5 and TRBJ1-1; 9 nucleotides align to TRBD1. Unmatched junction bases numbered 1, after V lost 2 bases and J lost 3 bases. The germline V gene encodes CDR1 MNHEY and CDR2 SVGAGI. This CDR3 has 14 amino acids. CDR3 sequence: CASSYGTGHTEAFF. In DNA, the CDR3 is TGTGCCAGCAGTTACGGGACAGGGCACACTGAAGCTTTCTTT.

This clone was found a few times. The rearrangement links TRBV6-1 to TRBJ2-7; TRBD1 matches 9 bases. CDR1 and CDR2 (germline): MNHNS, SASEGT. This CDR3 region has 18 residues. The ends lost 1 base at V and 0 bases at J; junction bases unmatched: 10. The CDR3: CASSEGPGQGTVSYEQYF. The CDR3 bases are TGTGCCAGCAGTGAAGGGCCGGGACAGGGTACTGTCTCCTACGAGCAGTACTTC.

On this clone itself: The sample contains more than one DNA sequence encoding this CDR3. This chain uses TRBV6-1 with TRBJ2-7; perhaps TRBD2 as D (6 bases). The V and J ends lost 2 bases and 5 bases respectively, with 7 bases between them. Germline values: CDR1 MNHNS, CDR2 SASEGT. CDR3 size: 12 residues. This CDR3 reads CASSESGDEQYF. DNA of the CDR3: TGTGCCAGCAGTGAATCGGGGGACGAGCAGTACTTC.